This entry lists 21 T cell receptor beta chains sequenced from one sample in a study of T cells in tuberculosis. After thawing and overnight rest, PBMC were stained with GMM-loaded CD1B tetramer, viability dye and anti-CD3 for sorting. C32 glucose monomycolate from Rhodococcus equi was loaded onto the CD1B tetramers. TCRdb's copy holds only in-frame clones and misses some; the assay was immunoSEQ multiplex PCR. The sample lists approximately 88,000 clones; just over 90% were seen once. Sequencing was done on a sample of CD1b-GMM tetramer-negative cells sorted from PBMCs. These receptors all stem from an adult woman with latent tuberculosis.

The chain has TRBV5-1 and TRBJ2-1; D may be TRBD1 (6 bases). Germline assignment: CDR1 SGHRS and CDR2 YFSETQ. This CDR3 has 15 amino acids. Trimming took off 0 bases at V and 8 bases at J, with 15 bases between the two ends. The CDR3 protein is CASSLVAGETHEQFF. DNA for the CDR3: TGCGCCAGCAGCTTGGTCGCAGGGGAAACCCATGAGCAGTTCTTC.

Comments on this clone: The sample has other DNA sequences that encode this CDR3 too. The chain recombines TRBV7-9 with TRBJ2-3; tentative D call: TRBD1 (6 bases). V was pared by 11 bases and J by 6 bases, with 21 bases between. The CDR3 runs 14 residues. Germline lookup yields CDR1 SEHNR and CDR2 FQNEAQ (reference sequence). CDR3 amino acids: CASGLRAGADTQYF. As DNA, the CDR3 is TGTGCCTCGGGCCTTCGGGCAGGGGCCGATACGCAGTATTTT.

The gene calls are TRBV5-4 and TRBJ1-1; D call uncertain. This CDR3 comprises 12 residues. The germline gives CDR1 SGHNT, CDR2 YYREEE (reference sequence). V lost 3 bases to trimming and J lost 5 bases, with 8 bases between them. This CDR3 is CASSSGGTEAFF. DNA for the CDR3: TGTGCCAGCAGCTCGGGAGGTACTGAAGCTTTCTTT.

The V and J genes are TRBV2 and TRBJ1-2; D ambiguous. Germline assignment: CDR1 SNHLY and CDR2 FYNNEI. Trimming pared 2 bases from V and 8 bases from J, leaving 18 bases between. The CDR3 loop spans 15 amino acids. The CDR3 DNA sequence: TGTGCCAGCAGTGAATTTTTTGACACTGAGGGAGGCTACACCTTC. Translation: CASSEFFDTEGGYTF.

CDR3 sequence (DNA): TGTGCCACCGGACTAGCGGGGGGAAGCTCCTACGAGCAGTACTTC. Translated: CATGLAGGSSYEQYF. The chain uses TRBV6-1 and TRBJ2-7; 14 positions match TRBD2. The CDR3 has 15 amino acids. V lost 10 bases to trimming and J lost 0 bases; unmatched junction nucleotides: 5. The germline CDR1 and CDR2 sequences are MNHNS and SASEGT.

The V call is TRBV5-1, the J call TRBJ2-7; D is possibly TRBD1 (6 bases). The V end lost 4 bases, the J end lost 3 bases, and 11 bases lay between the germline ends. Germline V gene lookup returns CDR1 SGHRS and CDR2 YFSETQ. The CDR3 contains 13 residues. CDR3 sequence: CASSHRDNYEQYF. DNA of the CDR3: TGCGCCAGCAGCCACCGGGACAACTACGAGCAGTACTTC. The full variable domain, rest sourced from reference TRBV5-1 and TRBJ2-7, is KAGVTQTPRYLIKTRGQQVTLSCSPISGHRSVSWYQQTPGQGLQFLFEYFSETQRNKGNFPGRFSGRQFSNSRSEMNVSTLELGDSALYLCASSHRDNYEQYFGPGTRLTVT.

The chain joins TRBV29-1 to TRBJ2-4; no reliable D call. CDR1 and CDR2 (germline): SQVTM, ANQGSEA. Trimming stripped 3 bases from V and 5 bases from J, with 8 bases between. This CDR3 spans 12 amino acids. CDR3 residues: CSVEGAQNIQYF. As DNA, the CDR3 is TGCAGCGTTGAGGGCGCCCAAAACATTCAGTACTTC.

The rearrangement links TRBV6-5 to TRBJ1-2; D ambiguous. This CDR3 is built from 14 residues. Germline loops: CDR1 MNHEY, CDR2 SVGAGI. V was clipped by 6 bases and J by 5 bases, with 16 bases between them. The CDR3 nucleotides read TGTGCCAGCAGCCGAGGTAGACCCTTGTATGGCTACACCTTC. Translating it yields CASSRGRPLYGYTF.

The chain couples TRBV7-3 to TRBJ1-6; weak D call: TRBD1 (6 bases). Germline V gene sequence: CDR1 SGHTA, CDR2 FQGTGA. With 2 bases removed from V and 6 bases from J, the gap between germline ends came to 17 bases. CDR3 size: 17 residues. CDR3 residues: CASSLYGGQGANSPLHF. CDR3 in DNA: TGTGCCAGCAGCTTATATGGGGGCCAGGGTGCTAATTCACCCCTCCACTTT.

The chain joins TRBV5-6 to TRBJ1-4; 9 positions match TRBD1. The V gene's germline CDR1 is SGHDT and CDR2 YYEEEE. The V segment lost 0 bases and the J segment 7 bases; nucleotides outside the gene matches: 4. CDR3 length equals 15 residues. The CDR3 DNA is TGTGCCAGCAGCTTGGCCGGGACAGGGTTTGAAAAACTGTTTTTT. Residues: CASSLAGTGFEKLFF.

The CDR3 sequence: CASSPLAGVTDTQYF. CDR3 in DNA: TGTGCCAGCTCACCCCTAGCGGGGGTCACAGATACGCAGTATTTT. The chain recombines TRBV18 with TRBJ2-3; 10 bases align to TRBD2. This CDR3 comprises 15 residues. Germline V lookup: CDR1 KGHSH, CDR2 LQKENI. Germline trimming cut 3 bases from V and 2 bases from J; bases unmatched to any gene: 2.

The chain is built from TRBV6-1 and TRBJ1-5; the D is unclear. Trimming took off 4 bases at V and 0 bases at J, with 4 bases between the two ends. Germline CDR1 and CDR2: MNHNS and SASEGT. This CDR3 contains 13 residues. CDR3 sequence reads: CASSGSSNQPQHF. DNA for the CDR3: TGTGCCAGCAGTGGCAGTAGCAATCAGCCCCAGCATTTT.

The V call is TRBV7-9, the J call TRBJ1-2; D possibly corresponds to TRBD1 (6 bases). Trimming removed 10 bases from V and 8 bases from J, with 20 bases in between. The CDR3 has 13 residues. Germline-derived CDR1 and CDR2 are SEHNR and FQNEAQ (reference sequence). The CDR3 DNA follows: TGTGCCATCGTTGCGACAGGTCCGGGAGGCTACACCTTC. Its translation: CAIVATGPGGYTF.

This rearrangement joins TRBV7-8 to TRBJ2-7, with TRBD2 matching 7 bases. The V gene's germline CDR1 is SGHVS and CDR2 FQNEAQ. After removal of 0 bases from V and 6 bases from J, the junction contained 5 bases not matched to a gene. CDR3 length: 14 residues. CDR3 coding DNA: TGTGCCAGCAGCTTAGCGGGGGGGTCCCCCGAGCAGTACGTC. Translation: CASSLAGGSPEQYV.

The V call is TRBV7-6, the J call TRBJ1-6; no clear D. CDR1 is SGHVS and CDR2 is FNYEAQ in the germline V gene. This CDR3 contains 13 residues. V lost 6 bases and J 6 bases, leaving 9 bases between the germline ends. For the CDR3, the DNA is TGTGCCAGCAGGGCAGAGGGTAATTCACCCCTCCACTTT. Translation gives CASRAEGNSPLHF.

The genes are TRBV4-1 and TRBJ1-5; 10 nucleotides align to TRBD1. CDR1 is MGHRA, CDR2 YSYEKL, per germline. The CDR3 length is 14 residues. With 3 bases clipped from V and 6 bases from J, the junction kept 2 bases outside the gene matches. The CDR3 reads CASSQGTGAQPQHF. CDR3 bases: TGCGCCAGCAGCCAGGGGACAGGGGCTCAGCCCCAGCATTTT.

This rearrangement joins TRBV7-9 to TRBJ2-7; TRBD2 matches 10 bases. Germline V gives CDR1 SEHNR, CDR2 FQNEAQ (reference sequence). Trimming at V came to 2 bases and at J to 0 bases, leaving 1 base not matched to a gene. CDR3 length equals 15 residues. CDR3 coding DNA: TGTGCCAGCAGCTTAACTAGCGGGGCCTCCTACGAGCAGTACGTC. Residues: CASSLTSGASYEQYV.

V gene TRBV27 combines with J gene TRBJ2-7; a weak D match, TRBD1 (5 bases). The CDR3 is made up of 13 amino acids. V lost 4 bases, J lost 2 bases, and 9 bases lay in between. Germline CDR1 and CDR2: MNHEY and SMNVEV (reference sequence). This CDR3 is CASSSVDTYEQYF. The CDR3 DNA sequence: TGTGCCAGCAGTTCCGTGGACACCTACGAGCAGTACTTC.

V gene TRBV6-5 combines with J gene TRBJ2-5, with D perhaps TRBD1 (5 bases). Per the germline V gene, CDR1 is MNHEY and CDR2 is SVGAGI. The CDR3 length is 15 residues. The germline V and J ends were trimmed by 6 bases and 3 bases, with 17 bases remaining between them. The CDR3 protein is CASSLRRVSKETQYF. The CDR3 DNA sequence: TGTGCCAGCAGCCTCCGCAGGGTGAGCAAAGAGACCCAGTACTTC.

This chain uses TRBV7-8 with TRBJ1-1, with no clear D. The CDR3 extends over 17 amino acids. In germline, CDR1 is SGHVS, CDR2 FQNEAQ. Deletions cut 2 bases from V and 4 bases from J, with 20 bases between. CDR3 coding DNA: TGTGCCAGCAGCTTATTTCCCCAGTTGGGCAGTATCACTGAAGCTTTCTTT. Amino acid sequence: CASSLFPQLGSITEAFF.

The chain employs TRBV30 and TRBJ1-3; D is undetermined. The CDR3 has 15 amino acids. Germline V gene lookup returns CDR1 GTSNPN and CDR2 SVGIG (reference sequence). V dropped 5 bases and J dropped 0 bases, with 14 bases sitting between them. For the CDR3, the DNA is TGTGCCTGGGCCCCGGCACAGCTCTCTGGAAACACCATATATTTT. Encoded protein: CAWAPAQLSGNTIYF. Looking up the rest from reference TRBV30 and TRBJ1-3 gives the full variable domain: SQTIHQWPATLVQPVGSPLSLECTVEGTSNPNLYWYRQAAGRGLQLLFYSVGIGQISSEVPQNLSASRPQDRQFILSSKKLLLSDSGFYLCAWAPAQLSGNTIYFGEGSWLTVV.